The rows below give T cell receptor beta chains drawn from one sample of a study of beta chain features in type 1 diabetes. Assay used: immunoSEQ multiplex PCR; TCRdb lists only in-frame clones, some missing. The repertoire holds about 300,000 clones, under 8.5% seen once, with approximately 0.93% in the top ten. Source material: central memory CD4+ T cells from blood. The origin of the receptors is a woman between 18 and 29 years old in good health. CDR3s include the opening cysteine and the closing phenylalanine or tryptophan. The D gene is left open where the match is weak. Clone size is not always given. Where it is, it says once, few, many or a class for expanded clones.

d_call	cdr3_length	clone_size	v_call	j_call	cdr3_aa	cdr3_nt
-	13	-	TRBV5-6	TRBJ2-3	CASSQIREDTQYF	TGTGCCAGCAGCCAAATTAGGGAAGATACGCAGTATTTT
TRBD2	17	few	TRBV5-8	TRBJ2-3	CASSVGLAGALTDTQYF	TGTGCCAGCAGCGTCGGACTAGCGGGGGCCCTTACAGATACGCAGTATTTT
TRBD1	16	-	TRBV5-4	TRBJ1-2	CASSSPGQGGNYGYTF	TGTGCCAGCAGCTCCCCCGGACAGGGAGGCAACTATGGCTACACCTTC
-	15	many	TRBV7-9	TRBJ1-1	CASSLEGTPNTEAFF	TGTGCCAGCAGCTTAGAAGGGACACCTAACACTGAAGCTTTCTTT
-	14	few	TRBV7-2	TRBJ2-1	CASSLGGDYNEQFF	TGTGCCAGCAGCTTAGGAGGGGACTACAATGAGCAGTTCTTC
-	15	few	TRBV9	TRBJ1-5	CASRRKGPSNQPQHF	TGTGCCAGCAGACGCAAGGGACCTAGCAATCAGCCCCAGCATTTT
-	14	-	TRBV5-1	TRBJ1-2	CASSLGAGNYGYTF	TGCGCCAGCAGCTTGGGAGCAGGCAACTATGGCTACACCTTC
-	15	few	TRBV15	TRBJ1-5	CATSREGGSNQPQHF	TGTGCCACCAGCAGAGAGGGGGGAAGCAATCAGCCCCAGCATTTT
TRBD2	13	-	TRBV29-1	TRBJ2-5	CSVAWRGQETQYF	TGCAGCGTGGCTTGGCGGGGGCAAGAGACCCAGTACTTC
TRBD1	15	few	TRBV6-1	TRBJ1-5	CASKQAGQGNQPQHF	TGTGCCAGCAAACAGGCGGGACAGGGGAATCAGCCCCAGCATTTT
-	15	many	TRBV5-5	TRBJ2-7	CASSRLPLIDYEQYF	TGTGCCAGCAGCCGCCTCCCCCTCATAGATTACGAGCAGTACTTC
-	10	few	TRBV20-1	TRBJ2-3	CSANEGTQYF	TGCAGTGCTAACGAGGGGACGCAGTATTTT
-	15	-	TRBV9	TRBJ2-1	CASSASGQEGTPQFF	TGTGCCAGCAGCGCCTCCGGACAGGAAGGGACTCCGCAGTTCTTC
-	15	-	TRBV5-4	TRBJ2-3	CASSLAGRTLDTQYF	TGTGCCAGCAGCTTGGCGGGACGGACATTGGATACGCAGTATTTT
-	17	-	TRBV4-2	TRBJ1-3	CASSPTRTQGLLNTIYF	TGTGCCAGCAGCCCCACCCGGACGCAGGGCCTTTTAAACACCATATATTTT
TRBD1	15	-	TRBV7-2	TRBJ2-7	CASSGRTGGGYEQYF	TGTGCCAGCAGCGGGCGGACAGGGGGTGGGTACGAGCAGTACTTC
-	15	many	TRBV10-3	TRBJ2-6	CAISESGFGPTVLTF	TGTGCCATCAGTGAGTCTGGCTTCGGACCCACCGTCCTGACTTTC
-	13	-	TRBV19	TRBJ2-7	CASSPRSTDEQYF	TGTGCCAGTAGCCCTAGGTCGACAGACGAGCAGTACTTC
TRBD1	13	few	TRBV29-1	TRBJ2-5	CSVMGQIGETQYF	TGCAGCGTCATGGGACAGATAGGGGAGACCCAGTACTTC
-	13	few	TRBV2	TRBJ2-7	CAIRSRGTYEQYF	TGTGCCATCAGATCACGGGGTACCTACGAGCAGTACTTC
TRBD1	14	few	TRBV5-6	TRBJ2-1	CASSLGTGDNEQFF	TGTGCCAGCAGCTTGGGGACAGGGGACAATGAGCAGTTCTTC
TRBD1	18	few	TRBV2	TRBJ1-6	CASSVSSRRDRKSSPLHF	TGTGCCAGCAGTGTATCTTCGCGAAGGGACAGAAAATCTTCACCCCTCCACTTT
-	15	-	TRBV11-2	TRBJ2-7	CASSSLRDGSYEQYF	TGTGCCAGCAGCTCTCTCAGGGACGGATCCTACGAGCAGTACTTC
TRBD1	14	-	TRBV5-6	TRBJ1-1	CASSSDRGWTEAFF	TGTGCCAGCAGCTCCGACAGGGGATGGACTGAAGCTTTCTTT
TRBD1	15	few	TRBV4-1	TRBJ2-7	CASSQGQGSPYEQYF	TGCGCCAGCAGCCAAGGACAGGGGAGTCCCTACGAGCAGTACTTC
TRBD1	17	few	TRBV18	TRBJ2-4	CASSPQGALRPEDIQYF	TGTGCCAGCTCACCACAGGGGGCCCTCCGGCCCGAGGACATTCAGTACTTC
-	16	many	TRBV7-6	TRBJ1-1	CASSLAPTGSNTEAFF	TGTGCCAGCAGCCTAGCCCCCACAGGATCGAACACTGAAGCTTTCTTT
-	12	many	TRBV7-2	TRBJ2-5	CASSLQYQTQYF	TGTGCCAGCAGCTTGCAGTATCAGACCCAGTACTTC
TRBD1	13	-	TRBV18	TRBJ1-2	CASSQGDSYGYTF	TGTGCCAGCTCCCAGGGGGACAGCTATGGCTACACCTTC
-	15	few	TRBV14	TRBJ2-1	CASSKQNQNANEQFF	TGTGCCAGCAGCAAACAAAATCAGAATGCGAATGAGCAGTTCTTC
TRBD1	18	-	TRBV9	TRBJ2-5	CASSVRLSGQGFQETQYF	TGTGCCAGCAGCGTAAGGCTGTCGGGACAGGGGTTCCAAGAGACCCAGTACTTC
-	15	once	TRBV7-3	TRBJ2-1	CASSLALGQYNEQFF	TGTGCCAGCAGCCTGGCCTTGGGACAATACAATGAGCAGTTCTTC
-	13	-	TRBV5-1	TRBJ2-5	CASSVVGQETQYF	TGCGCCAGCAGCGTGGTAGGGCAAGAGACCCAGTACTTC
-	12	many	TRBV11-2	TRBJ2-7	CASSSTWSEQYF	TGTGCCAGCAGCTCCACTTGGAGCGAGCAGTACTTC
TRBD1	16	few	TRBV11-2	TRBJ2-5	CASSPGQGVLRETQYF	TGTGCCAGCAGTCCTGGACAGGGAGTCCTAAGGGAGACCCAGTACTTC
-	14	many	TRBV7-3	TRBJ1-2	CASSLGPRVYGYTF	TGTGCCAGCAGCTTAGGCCCGCGCGTCTATGGCTACACCTTC
TRBD2	14	few	TRBV7-2	TRBJ2-5	CASSFVAGAETQYF	TGTGCCAGCAGCTTCGTAGCGGGAGCAGAGACCCAGTACTTC